The clone carrying this TCR beta chain showed up many times. What it recognizes is unknown. The junction had 7 bases not matched to a gene; V was cut back by 7 bases and J by 4 bases. The CDR3 is 14 residues long. CDR1 and CDR2 from the germline V gene are MNHNS and SASEGT. The iRepertoire nested amplicon-rescue multiplex PCR amplified TCR alpha and beta CDR3s from RNA. One-step reverse transcription and amplification started from approximately 100-400 ng of tissue mRNA or PBMC total RNA. TCRdb ran MiXCR on the multiplex PCR reads and lists one entry per CDR3 protein. The sample carries approximately 140,000 distinct CDR3 sequences, about 25% recorded once. This record comes from a study of glioma-infiltrating T cells. General observations from the study: Above-expected tissue-blood divergence occurred in all gliomas, most in low-grade ones. CDR3 overlap between tissue and blood was very small.

Sequenced material: glioma tissue, nonneoplastic brain tissue, or PBMCs (not recorded which). The V gene is TRBV6-1, the J gene TRBJ1-2; TRBD1 aligns across 9 bases. This clonotype was sampled from a human donor with low-grade glioma or glioblastoma, undergoing nonglioma brain surgery, or in good health (not recorded which). CDR3 sequence (DNA): TGTGCCAGCACCGACCCGGGACAGGGCTATGGCTACACCTTC. Translating it yields CASTDPGQGYGYTF.